One T cell receptor (beta chain) is described in this entry. The CDR3 sequence is 18 residues long. Trimming stripped 1 base from V and 4 bases from J, with 22 bases between. Germline CDR1 reads SGHTA; CDR2 reads FQGNSA. This sample is drawn from a study of T cells in Graves' hyperthyroidism and ophthalmopathy. RNA transcripts yielded amplified TCR beta CDR3 regions. The study used the HTBI primer set for a first-round RT-PCR of the TCR CDR3. TCRdb itself ran the multiplex PCR reads through MiXCR, one entry per CDR3 protein. Of about 760,000 distinct CDR3 sequences listed, about a third are singletons.

The sample consisted of blood. This clonotype was obtained from a woman in her thirties or forties with Graves' hyperthyroidism. This sequence joins TRBV7-2 and TRBJ1-1; no firm D call. DNA of the CDR3: TGTGCCAGCAGCTTAGAAAAGAGGTACGCCACTATGGGCACTGAAGCTTTCTTT. It codes for CASSLEKRYATMGTEAFF.